Following are 17 T cell receptor beta chains from one sample sequenced in a study of blood T cell repertoires in COVID-19. Profiling relied on immunoSEQ multiplex PCR, and the TCRdb table lists in-frame clones only, not all of them. This table has roughly 300,000 clones, roughly 80% appearing once. The sample taken for sequencing was peripheral blood. These receptors all come from a human donor with COVID-19, enrolled during active disease. The donor label of this sample is uncertain.

On this clone: Other DNA sequences within the sample encode an identical CDR3. The chain combines TRBV6-5 with TRBJ2-7; tentative D call: TRBD1 (5 bases). This CDR3 contains 12 residues. V lost 6 bases and J lost 2, with 8 bases in between. CDR1 and CDR2 (germline): MNHEY, SVGAGI. The CDR3 is CASRDSPYEQYF. Here the CDR3 DNA reads TGTGCCAGCAGAGACAGCCCCTACGAGCAGTACTTC.

CDR3 in DNA: TGTGCCAGCAGTTACAGCCTCGCCGAGCAGTTCTTC. Translating it yields CASSYSLAEQFF. V usage is TRBV27 and J usage is TRBJ2-1; the D is unclear. The CDR3 extends over 12 amino acids. Germline lookup yields CDR1 MNHEY and CDR2 SMNVEV (reference sequence). Trimming removed 4 bases from V and 10 bases from J, with 11 bases in between.

CDR3 in amino acids: CASSLEGRNIQYF. CDR3 coding DNA: TGTGCCAGCAGCTTAGAAGGGAGAAACATTCAGTACTTC. The genes are TRBV7-2 and TRBJ2-4, with D tentatively TRBD2 (5 bases). Germline values: CDR1 SGHTA, CDR2 FQGNSA. The CDR3 has 13 residues. V was clipped by 1 base and J by 6 bases, with 7 bases between them.

This chain uses TRBV6-5 with TRBJ2-5, with a weak D call TRBD2 (7 bases). V shed 0 bases and J shed 4 bases, with 15 bases lying between them. Germline-derived CDR1 and CDR2 are MNHEY and SVGAGI. The CDR3 covers 16 residues. Here the CDR3 reads CASSYSGGGPGETQYF. CDR3 DNA sequence: TGTGCCAGCAGTTACTCAGGGGGAGGGCCCGGAGAGACCCAGTACTTC.

This rearrangement joins TRBV20-1 to TRBJ2-7, with D possibly TRBD2 on 6 matching bases. Trimming stripped 3 bases from V and 6 bases from J, with 12 bases between. CDR3 length equals 12 residues. Germline V gives CDR1 DFQATT, CDR2 SNEGSKA (reference sequence). In DNA, the CDR3 is TGCAGTGCTAGTTTTGGAGGGAGCGAGCAGTACTTC. Translation: CSASFGGSEQYF.

The chain employs TRBV6-5 and TRBJ2-1; 9 bases fit TRBD2. This CDR3 has 15 amino acids. After removal of 7 bases from V and 6 bases from J, the junction contained 10 bases not matched to a gene. CDR1 and CDR2 (germline): MNHEY, SVGAGI. The CDR3 DNA sequence: TGTGCCAGCATGGGTCAAATAGCGGGGGCCAATGAGCAGTTCTTC. It specifies CASMGQIAGANEQFF.

The V and J genes are TRBV19 and TRBJ2-7; maybe TRBD1 (6 bases). Germline values: CDR1 LNHDA, CDR2 SQIVND (reference sequence). V was cut by 4 bases and J by 2 bases, with 24 bases left in between. The CDR3 has 18 residues. The CDR3 loop reads CASSSQIRQVGLPYEQYF. CDR3 nucleotides: TGTGCCAGTAGTAGCCAGATTCGACAGGTGGGGCTTCCCTACGAGCAGTACTTC.

The V gene is TRBV28, the J gene TRBJ2-5, with D maybe TRBD2 (7 bases). CDR3 length: 19 amino acids. Germline CDR1 is MDHEN and CDR2 is SYDVKM. Trimming pared 2 bases from V and 4 bases from J, leaving 26 bases between. CDR3 sequence reads: CASSLPGGAGEGEGETQYF. The CDR3 DNA sequence: TGTGCCAGCAGTTTACCCGGAGGGGCGGGAGAGGGGGAAGGAGAGACCCAGTACTTC.

This clone was seen a few times. The rearrangement uses TRBV15 and TRBJ2-7; 8 nucleotides agree with TRBD2. Germline V CDR1 and CDR2: LNHNV, YYDKDF (reference sequence). V gave up 0 bases and J gave up 4 bases; unmatched junction bases: 5. The CDR3 is made up of 15 amino acids. DNA for the CDR3: TGTGCCACCAGCAGAGATTCGGAGCGGGAGTACGAGCAGTACTTC. This sequence encodes CATSRDSEREYEQYF.

This clone has more than one count but fewer than ten. V gene TRBV7-3 combines with J gene TRBJ1-6; D gene uncertain. This CDR3 has 14 residues. The V gene lost 5 bases and the J gene lost 4 bases, with 9 bases spanning the gap. CDR1 SGHTA and CDR2 FQGTGA come from the germline V gene. CDR3 amino acids: CASSLDGYNSPLHF. The CDR3 DNA reads TGTGCCAGCAGCCTAGACGGTTATAATTCACCCCTCCACTTT.

J is TRBJ1-3 and V is TRBV11-3, with a weak D call TRBD1 (6 bases). CDR3 length equals 16 residues. Germline V lookup: CDR1 SGHNT, CDR2 YENEEA. V lost 2 bases to trimming and J lost 0 bases, with 11 bases between them. The CDR3 region has the DNA TGTGCCAGCAGCTTACAGGGGCCCGACTCTGGAAACACCATATATTTT. It is translated as CASSLQGPDSGNTIYF.

The chain uses TRBV28 and TRBJ2-7, with 10 nucleotides matching TRBD2. Germline assignment: CDR1 MDHEN and CDR2 SYDVKM. This CDR3 is built from 13 residues. V was pared by 8 bases and J by 2 bases, with 3 bases of the junction left unmatched. The CDR3 protein is CASASGSPYEQYF. The CDR3, as DNA: TGTGCCAGCGCTAGCGGGAGCCCCTACGAGCAGTACTTC.

V usage is TRBV6-2 or TRBV6-3 and J usage is TRBJ2-5; 8 positions agree with TRBD1. CDR3 length equals 17 residues. Germline trimming cut 5 bases from V and 5 bases from J; bases unmatched to any gene: 16. CDR1 MNHEY and CDR2 SVGEGT come from the germline V gene. Here the CDR3 DNA reads TGTGCCAGCAGTGATCCGATCAAGACAGGGGCAAGGGAGACCCAGTACTTC. This sequence encodes CASSDPIKTGARETQYF.

V gene TRBV6-2 or TRBV6-3 combines with J gene TRBJ2-2; 7 positions match TRBD1. Per the germline V gene, CDR1 is MNHEY and CDR2 is SVGEGT. The CDR3 sequence is 14 residues long. J lost 4 bases, V lost 6 bases, and 5 bases had no gene match. The CDR3: CASSRGQPTGELFF. As DNA, the CDR3 is TGTGCCAGCAGCCGGGGACAGCCCACCGGGGAGCTGTTTTTT.

The chain recombines TRBV7-8 with TRBJ1-2, with TRBD1 matching over 9 bases. This CDR3 is 17 amino acids long. Germline CDR1 and CDR2: SGHVS and FQNEAQ. The trim removed 5 bases at V and 3 bases at J, leaving 13 bases unmatched. CDR3 residues: CASSPAGTGLGDYGYTF. In DNA form, the CDR3 reads TGTGCCAGCAGCCCCGCCGGGACAGGGTTAGGGGACTATGGCTACACCTTC.

The rearrangement joins TRBV6-5 to TRBJ1-6; 8 positions agree with TRBD1. V lost 5 bases to trimming and J lost 7 bases; unmatched junction nucleotides: 4. The CDR3 contains 14 residues. CDR1 MNHEY and CDR2 SVGAGI come from the germline V gene. The chain's CDR3 is CASSIRQGNSPLHF. CDR3 bases: TGTGCCAGCAGTATCCGACAGGGGAATTCACCCCTCCACTTT.

This clone was recorded many times. The chain combines TRBV9 with TRBJ2-6; 9 bases match TRBD1. J gave up 2 bases and V 0 bases, and 3 bases lay outside the gene matches. The CDR3 contains 17 residues. CDR1 and CDR2 from the germline V gene are SGDLS and YYNGEE. The CDR3 DNA is TGTGCCAGCAGCGTAGGGGACAGGGAGGCTGGGGCCAACGTCCTGACTTTC. Its protein is CASSVGDREAGANVLTF.